This T cell receptor beta chain was identified during a study of blood T cell repertoires in COVID-19. The length of the CDR3 is 15 residues. Losses at the gene ends were 4 bases for V and 1 base for J; bases not matched to a gene: 5. The V gene's germline CDR1 is KGHSY and CDR2 FQNENV. Per the study methods: Reference gene primer amplification gave estimated nucleated cell counts. Assay: immunoSEQ multiplex PCR; the TCRdb copy retains only in-frame clones and omits some. V and J calls and clone size are given by that table; D and trimming were obtained from the DNA. The sample lists some 320,000 clones; about 92% were seen once. Enrollees, about 18 to 100 years old, lived in 25 or so US areas. The study assigned cohorts using participant-reported clinical history. Symptom resolution, clearance, or two negative PCRs marked donors in Cohort 3 as recovered.

Specimen: PBMCs or T cells enriched from blood (not recorded which). The chain combines TRBV16 with TRBJ1-1; 8 bases align to TRBD1. This clonotype originated in a man in his 60s who had recovered from COVID-19. CDR3 sequence (DNA): TGTGCCAGCAGCCGGTCGGGACAGGCGAACACTGAAGCTTTCTTT. Protein product: CASSRSGQANTEAFF.